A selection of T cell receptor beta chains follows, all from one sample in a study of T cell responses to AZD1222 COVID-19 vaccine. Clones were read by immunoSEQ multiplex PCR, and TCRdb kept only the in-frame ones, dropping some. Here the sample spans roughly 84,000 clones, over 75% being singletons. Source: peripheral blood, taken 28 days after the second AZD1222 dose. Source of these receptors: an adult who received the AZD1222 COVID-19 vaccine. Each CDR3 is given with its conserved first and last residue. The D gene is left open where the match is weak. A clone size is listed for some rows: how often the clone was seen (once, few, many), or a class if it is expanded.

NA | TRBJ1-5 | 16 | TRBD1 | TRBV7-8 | CASSWGGDRRNQPQHF | TGTGCCAGCAGCTGGGGCGGGGACAGACGCAATCAGCCCCAGCATTTT
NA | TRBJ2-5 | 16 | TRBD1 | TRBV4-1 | CASSHPEQGRQETQYF | TGCGCCAGCAGCCACCCTGAACAGGGGAGACAAGAGACCCAGTACTTC
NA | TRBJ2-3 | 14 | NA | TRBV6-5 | CASSYRDSTDTQYF | TGTGCCAGCAGTTACCGGGACAGCACAGATACGCAGTATTTT
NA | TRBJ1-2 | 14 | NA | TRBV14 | CASSPGLGRYGYTF | TGTGCCAGCAGCCCCGGACTGGGGCGGTATGGCTACACCTTC
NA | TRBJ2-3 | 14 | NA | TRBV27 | CASSFRDSTDTQYF | TGTGCCAGCAGCTTCCGGGACAGCACAGATACGCAGTATTTT
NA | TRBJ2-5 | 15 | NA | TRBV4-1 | CASSQTADQRETQYF | TGCGCCAGCAGCCAAACGGCGGACCAGAGGGAGACCCAGTACTTC
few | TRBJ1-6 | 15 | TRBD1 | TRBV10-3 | CAISESGTGFSPLHF | TGTGCCATCAGTGAGTCGGGGACAGGGTTCTCACCCCTCCACTTT
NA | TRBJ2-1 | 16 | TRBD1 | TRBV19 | CASSQTRGSSYNEQFF | TGTGCCAGTAGTCAAACCAGGGGGAGCTCATACAATGAGCAGTTCTTC
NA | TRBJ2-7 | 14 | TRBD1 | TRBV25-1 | CASSFGTGAYEQYF | TGTGCCAGCAGTTTCGGGACAGGGGCCTACGAGCAGTACTTC
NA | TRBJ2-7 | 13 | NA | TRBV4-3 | CASSHGPSYEQYF | TGCGCCAGCAGCCACGGACCCTCCTACGAGCAGTACTTC
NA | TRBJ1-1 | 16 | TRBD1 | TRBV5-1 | CASNDNPGQGDTEAFF | TGCGCCAGCAACGATAATCCGGGACAGGGGGACACTGAAGCTTTCTTT
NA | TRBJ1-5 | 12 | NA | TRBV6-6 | CASSLKNQPQHF | TGTGCCAGCAGTTTGAAAAATCAGCCCCAGCATTTT
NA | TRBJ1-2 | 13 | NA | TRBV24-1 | CATRGTSDHGYTF | TGTGCCACCAGGGGGACCTCCGACCATGGCTACACCTTC
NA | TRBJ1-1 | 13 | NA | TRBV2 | CASIRQGNTEAFF | TGTGCCAGCATCAGGCAGGGGAACACTGAAGCTTTCTTT
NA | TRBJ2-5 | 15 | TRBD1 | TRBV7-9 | CASSPRDSKKETQYF | TGTGCCAGCAGTCCCCGGGACAGTAAAAAAGAGACCCAGTACTTC
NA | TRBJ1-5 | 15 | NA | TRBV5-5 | CASSFEQFSNQPQHF | TGTGCCAGCAGCTTCGAACAGTTTAGCAATCAGCCCCAGCATTTT
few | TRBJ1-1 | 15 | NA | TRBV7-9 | CASSLEVSFNTEAFF | TGTGCCAGCAGCTTAGAAGTATCGTTTAACACTGAAGCTTTCTTT
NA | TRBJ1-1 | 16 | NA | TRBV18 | CASSPRENFMNTEAFF | TGTGCCAGCTCACCACGGGAAAATTTCATGAACACTGAAGCTTTCTTT
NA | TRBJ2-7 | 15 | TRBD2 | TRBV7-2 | CASSGSGTSGNEQYF | TGTGCCAGCAGCGGCTCCGGGACTAGCGGGAACGAGCAGTACTTC
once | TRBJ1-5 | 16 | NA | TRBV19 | CASSPGWGGSNQPQHF | TGTGCCAGTAGTCCTGGCTGGGGTGGAAGCAATCAGCCCCAGCATTTT
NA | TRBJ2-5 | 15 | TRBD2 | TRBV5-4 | CASSLALAAQETQYF | TGTGCCAGCAGCTTAGCCCTAGCGGCCCAAGAGACCCAGTACTTC
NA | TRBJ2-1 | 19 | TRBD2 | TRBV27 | CASSPPGTSGRAKSHEQFF | TGTGCCAGCAGTCCCCCCGGGACTAGCGGGAGGGCCAAGTCCCATGAGCAGTTCTTC
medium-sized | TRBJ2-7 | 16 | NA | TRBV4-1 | CASSQGPGQSSYEQYF | TGCGCCAGCAGCCAAGGGCCGGGACAAAGCTCCTACGAGCAGTACTTC
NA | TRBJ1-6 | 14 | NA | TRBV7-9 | CASSSGNYNSPLHF | TGTGCCAGCAGCTCGGGCAATTATAATTCACCCCTCCACTTT
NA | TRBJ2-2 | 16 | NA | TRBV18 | CASSPQRASNTGELFF | TGTGCCAGCTCACCACAGCGGGCTTCGAACACCGGGGAGCTGTTTTTT
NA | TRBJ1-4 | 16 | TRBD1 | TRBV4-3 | CASSQGLTGINEKLFF | TGCGCCAGCAGCCAGGGCCTGACAGGGATTAATGAAAAACTGTTTTTT
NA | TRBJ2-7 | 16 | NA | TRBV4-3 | CASSQDGSGRLYEQYF | TGCGCCAGCAGCCAAGATGGCAGCGGGCGGCTCTACGAGCAGTACTTC
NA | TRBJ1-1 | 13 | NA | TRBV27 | CASSLYMNTEAFF | TGTGCCAGCAGTTTATATATGAACACTGAAGCTTTCTTT
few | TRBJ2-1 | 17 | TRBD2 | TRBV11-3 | CASSKTSGGASSNEQFF | TGTGCCAGCAGCAAGACTAGCGGGGGGGCCAGTAGCAATGAGCAGTTCTTC
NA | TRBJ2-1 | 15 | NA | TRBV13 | CASSLGTVTYNEQFF | TGTGCCAGCAGCCTCGGGACGGTGACCTACAATGAGCAGTTCTTC
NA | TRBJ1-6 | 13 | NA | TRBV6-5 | CASSLWTNSPLHF | TGTGCCAGCAGTTTGTGGACGAATTCACCCCTCCACTTT
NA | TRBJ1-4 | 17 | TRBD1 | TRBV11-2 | CASSLGTGVPTNEKLFF | TGTGCCAGCAGCTTAGGGACAGGGGTGCCAACTAATGAAAAACTGTTTTTT
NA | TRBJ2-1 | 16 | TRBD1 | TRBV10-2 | CASSASRDRVGNEQFF | TGCGCCAGCAGTGCAAGCCGGGACAGGGTTGGCAATGAGCAGTTCTTC